Presented here are 23 T cell receptor beta chains from one specimen sequenced in a study of patients and donors after allogeneic stem cell transplantation. From the RT-PCR reads, TCRdb called clonotypes with MiXCR, one entry per CDR3 protein. Among some 960,000 distinct CDR3 sequences listed, about 20% were seen once. The sample taken for sequencing was blood, either unsorted or a sorted T cell fraction (not recorded which). The receptors stem from a human donor who was either an allogeneic HSCT recipient or a stem cell or donor lymphocyte infusion donor (not recorded which). It is not recorded whose cells these are; they may come from a transplant donor.

This clonotype showed up just a few times. The chain joins TRBV20-1 to TRBJ2-3; 8 positions agree with TRBD1. This CDR3 spans 21 amino acids. CDR1 is DFQATT and CDR2 is SNEGSKA in the germline V gene (reference sequence). V lost 5 bases and J lost 1; bases outside the gene matches: 26. The CDR3 DNA reads TGCAGTGCTCAGACAGGGGCTCCCCCTGAAGGGTGGTCGTCCGGCACAGATACGCAGTATTTT. Translated: CSAQTGAPPEGWSSGTDTQYF.

V is TRBV5-1 and J is TRBJ2-5, with D perhaps TRBD2 (6 bases). V was clipped by 0 bases and J by 5 bases, with 17 bases between them. Per germline, CDR1 SGHRS and CDR2 YFSETQ. The CDR3 totals 16 residues. This chain's CDR3 is CASSLGGLACKETQYF. CDR3 sequence (DNA): TGCGCCAGCAGCTTGGGAGGTCTAGCGTGTAAGGAGACCCAGTACTTC.

This chain joins TRBV30 and TRBJ2-7, with a possible D match to TRBD1 (6 bases). This CDR3 has 11 amino acids. Trimming pared 0 bases from V and 9 bases from J, leaving 9 bases between. CDR1 and CDR2 (germline): GTSNPN, SVGIG (reference sequence). The CDR3 DNA reads TGTGCCTGGAGTGTACTGGACAGGCAGTACTTC. It translates to CAWSVLDRQYF.

The V gene is TRBV10-3, the J gene TRBJ2-7; TRBD2 agrees at 9 bases. V lost 4 bases, J lost 0 bases, and 4 bases stayed unmatched. CDR3 size: 15 residues. The germline gives CDR1 ENHRY, CDR2 SYGVKD. CDR3 loop: CAISGDSGSSYEQYF. DNA for the CDR3: TGTGCCATCAGTGGAGATAGCGGGAGCTCCTACGAGCAGTACTTC.

This clonotype was seen more than once but under ten times. The chain is built from TRBV5-6 and TRBJ2-3; 9 bases match TRBD2. The CDR3 has 14 residues. Germline CDR1 SGHDT, CDR2 YYEEEE. With V trimmed by 3 bases and J by 4 bases, 3 bases remained unmatched. Here the CDR3 DNA reads TGTGCCAGCAGCTGGGGACTAGCCCCAGATACGCAGTATTTT. This encodes CASSWGLAPDTQYF.

This clonotype was seen ten or more times. This chain joins TRBV5-1 and TRBJ1-2; D unresolved. Trimming took off 2 bases at V and 7 bases at J, with 9 bases between the two ends. The CDR3 has 12 amino acids. Germline lookup yields CDR1 SGHRS and CDR2 YFSETQ. The CDR3 loop reads CASSFSQSGYTF. The CDR3, as DNA: TGCGCCAGCAGCTTCTCACAAAGTGGCTACACCTTC.

This clonotype was counted a few times. The CDR3 bases are TGTGCCAGCAGTCCGCCGGGACTAGCGACCCCTTTCTACGAGCAGTACTTC. Translated, it gives CASSPPGLATPFYEQYF. The chain joins TRBV12-3 or TRBV12-4 to TRBJ2-7, with 10 nucleotides matching TRBD2. With V trimmed by 5 bases and J by 3 bases, 13 bases remained unmatched. The CDR3 runs to 17 residues.

This chain links TRBV4-1 with TRBJ1-4; 7 bases are a match to TRBD1. V was clipped by 4 bases and J by 12 bases; unmatched bases: 11. This CDR3 has 14 amino acids. The germline CDR1 and CDR2 sequences are MGHRA and YSYEKL. The CDR3 is CASSRSEGAEELFF. The CDR3 nucleotides are TGCGCCAGCAGCCGCTCGGAGGGGGCAGAGGAACTGTTTTTT.

A few counts support this clonotype. The chain combines TRBV20-1 with TRBJ1-6, with D tentatively TRBD1 (5 bases). Looked up from germline, CDR1 is DFQATT and CDR2 is SNEGSKA (reference sequence). The V end lost 5 bases, the J end lost 6 bases, and 11 bases lay between the germline ends. The CDR3 consists of 13 residues. CDR3 sequence reads: CSAPPGGNSPLHF. The CDR3 bases are TGCAGTGCTCCCCCGGGGGGTAATTCACCCCTCCACTTT.

This rearrangement joins TRBV6-2 or TRBV6-3 to TRBJ2-4; 9 positions match TRBD1. This CDR3 has 16 residues. CDR1 is MNHEY and CDR2 is SVGEGT in the germline V gene. V lost 7 bases and J lost 1; bases outside the gene matches: 8. The CDR3 sequence: CASTRTGELAKNIQYF. CDR3 in DNA: TGTGCCAGCACCCGGACAGGGGAGTTGGCCAAAAACATTCAGTACTTC.

This chain links TRBV29-1 with TRBJ2-4; D unresolved. The CDR3 totals 12 residues. V was shortened by 4 bases and J by 4 bases, with 8 bases between the two germline ends. The germline V gene encodes CDR1 SQVTM and CDR2 ANQGSEA. CDR3 in amino acids: CSVGHLKNIQYF. CDR3 sequence (DNA): TGCAGCGTTGGTCACTTAAAAAACATTCAGTACTTC.

On this clonotype: This sequence may be a read error, since a much larger clone differs from it by one base. J is TRBJ1-3 and V is TRBV7-8; possibly TRBD1 for D (6 bases). This CDR3 has 14 residues. CDR1 and CDR2 (germline): SGHVS, FQNEAQ. Trimming removed 5 bases from V and 2 bases from J, with 10 bases in between. In DNA form, the CDR3 reads TGTGCCAGCAGCCGGACAGCGGCTGGAAACACCATATATTTT. It codes for CASSRTAAGNTIYF.

This clonotype has a handful of counts. V and J are TRBV11-2 and TRBJ2-7; D gene uncertain. Germline CDR1 is SGHAT and CDR2 is FQNNGV. The CDR3 spans 17 residues. V was trimmed by 2 bases and J by 1 base, leaving 18 bases between them. The CDR3 loop is CASSLSSPVGISYEQYF. The CDR3 region has the DNA TGTGCCAGCAGCTTAAGTAGCCCAGTGGGAATTTCCTACGAGCAGTACTTC.

This chain links TRBV7-2 with TRBJ2-3; 7 bases line up with TRBD2. This CDR3 contains 12 residues. Germline CDR1 is SGHTA and CDR2 is FQGNSA. J was trimmed by 10 bases and V by 2 bases; bases with no gene match: 3. The CDR3: CASSLNREAQYF. In DNA form, the CDR3 reads TGTGCCAGCAGCTTAAATCGGGAGGCGCAGTATTTT. Together with reference TRBV7-2 and TRBJ2-3, the CDR3 gives the full variable domain: GAGVSQSPSNKVTEKGKDVELRCDPISGHTALYWYRQSLGQGLEFLIYFQGNSAPDKSGLPSDRFSAERTGGSVSTLTIQRTQQEDSAVYLCASSLNREAQYFGPGTRLTVL.

This clonotype has only a few counts. This sequence joins TRBV29-1 and TRBJ1-1, with D perhaps matching TRBD1 (5 bases). Germline loops: CDR1 SQVTM, CDR2 ANQGSEA. This CDR3 has 15 residues. V was trimmed by 3 bases and J by 2 bases, leaving 16 bases between them. The CDR3 reads CSVDNGGVINTEAFF. The CDR3 DNA follows: TGCAGCGTTGATAATGGAGGGGTTATTAACACTGAAGCTTTCTTT.

In this sample, this clonotype turned up many times. J is TRBJ1-1 and V is TRBV7-9, with 7 bases identical to TRBD1. CDR3 length equals 12 residues. Losses at the gene ends were 5 bases for V and 7 bases for J; bases not matched to a gene: 4. Germline loops: CDR1 SEHNR, CDR2 FQNEAQ (reference sequence). The CDR3: CASSLRQGEAFF. The CDR3 nucleotides are TGTGCCAGCAGCCTTCGACAGGGTGAAGCTTTCTTT.

The chain links TRBV7-6 to TRBJ1-1; TRBD1 aligns across 9 bases. The CDR3 totals 14 residues. Unmatched junction bases numbered 3, after V lost 1 base and J lost 6 bases. The germline V gene encodes CDR1 SGHVS and CDR2 FNYEAQ. The CDR3 DNA reads as TGTGCCAGCAGCTTAGGAACAGGGGGCGCTGAAGCTTTCTTT. Its translation is CASSLGTGGAEAFF.

This chain joins TRBV29-1 and TRBJ1-2; D is ambiguous. CDR1 is SQVTM, CDR2 ANQGSEA, per germline. V gave up 7 bases and J gave up 2 bases, with 8 bases separating them. CDR3 length: 11 residues. The CDR3, as DNA: TGCAGCGCAGAAGGAAACTATGGCTACACCTTC. Protein sequence: CSAEGNYGYTF.

This chain joins TRBV10-3 and TRBJ1-4; D is perhaps TRBD1 (6 bases). Between the trimmed V and J ends, which lost 0 bases and 8 bases, there was a span of 13 bases. CDR3 length: 15 amino acids. The germline CDR1 and CDR2 sequences are ENHRY and SYGVKD. The CDR3 region has the DNA TGTGCCATCAGTGAGTCGTTGGACAGTCGCGAAAAACTGTTTTTT. This translates into CAISESLDSREKLFF.

V and J are TRBV5-5 and TRBJ2-5; 11 nucleotides agree with TRBD2. V lost 4 bases, J lost 5 bases, and 13 bases stayed unmatched. CDR3 length: 17 residues. Germline CDR1 reads SGHKS; CDR2 reads YYEKEE (reference sequence). CDR3 DNA sequence: TGTGCCAGCAGCCAAGCGGTAGCGGGAGGGTCTTGGGAGACCCAGTACTTC. Residues: CASSQAVAGGSWETQYF.

This clonotype turned up a few times. This CDR3 reads CAWSYMGGTEAFF. The DNA for the CDR3 is TGTGCCTGGAGTTACATGGGCGGCACTGAAGCTTTCTTT. The chain recombines TRBV30 with TRBJ1-1; D gene unclear. Germline CDR1 reads GTSNPN; CDR2 reads SVGIG (reference sequence). The CDR3 totals 13 residues. Trimming shortened V by 2 bases and J by 4 bases, and 11 bases separated the two germline ends.

The chain has TRBV24-1 and TRBJ2-3, with D possibly matching TRBD2 (5 bases). The CDR3 runs to 16 residues. From germline, CDR1 is KGHDR and CDR2 SFDVKD. V gave up 3 bases and J gave up 0 bases, with 12 bases separating them. The CDR3 reads CATSDPGRTSTDTQYF. The CDR3 nucleotides are TGTGCCACCAGTGATCCAGGACGGACTAGCACAGATACGCAGTATTTT.

The chain combines TRBV6-1 with TRBJ1-5; D might be TRBD1 (6 bases). The CDR3 extends over 13 amino acids. V lost 6 bases, J lost 7 bases, and 13 bases lay in between. Germline V gives CDR1 MNHNS, CDR2 SASEGT. CDR3 region: CASRDDRFQPQHF. The CDR3 coding sequence is TGTGCCAGCAGAGACGACAGGTTCCAGCCCCAGCATTTT.